This TCR beta chain emerged from a study of shared clonotypes between healthy human individuals. Broader study findings: Sorted-subset samples were not fully sequenced, rarefaction indicated.

In the original processing: ImmunoSEQ gave junction-only sequences without quality scores, so filtering differed. TCRdb's table, derived via immunoSEQ multiplex PCR, lists solely in-frame clones and lacks some. From that table come the V and J calls and clone size; the DNA was used to work out D and trimming. Of just over 2,000,000 clones listed, roughly 94% are singletons. This clone was seen only once. What it binds is not known. The sample contains more than one DNA sequence encoding this CDR3. CDR3 length: 13 amino acids. Germline CDR1 is SQVTM and CDR2 is ANQGSEA. After removal of 1 base from V and 0 bases from J, the junction contained 0 bases not matched to a gene. Naive CD8 cells, CD45RO-negative and positively selected for CCR7, excluded terminally differentiated effector memory CD45RA+ cells.

Sequenced sample: naive CD8+ T cells sorted from blood. The chain joins TRBV29-1 to TRBJ2-7; 7 bases align to TRBD2. The clonotype comes from a man between 18 and 29 years old in good health. The CDR3 spells CSVEGGGSYEQYF. The CDR3 DNA reads TGCAGCGTTGAAGGGGGGGGCTCCTACGAGCAGTACTTC.